This T cell receptor beta chain was recovered during a study of blood T cell repertoires in COVID-19. Study-level background: PBMCs, B-cell-depleted T cells, or T cells provided the cDNA or gDNA that made up the material.

Original methodology: Using reference gene primer amplification, nucleated cell counts were estimated. TCRdb's copy holds only in-frame clones and misses some; the assay was immunoSEQ multiplex PCR. V and J calls and clone size are as listed in that table; D and trimming were resolved from the DNA. The table has around 65,000 clones, about 81% seen once. The V gene end was trimmed by 9 bases and the J gene end by 3 bases; junction bases not matched to a gene: 11. CDR3 size: 15 residues. The germline gives CDR1 MNHNY, CDR2 SVGAGI (reference sequence). The genes are TRBV6-6 and TRBJ1-1; 9 positions agree with TRBD1. The TCR originated in a human donor in a cohort sampled during active COVID-19. Sequenced: peripheral blood. For the CDR3, the DNA is TGTGCCAGTTTGGGACAGGGTTTGGCGTACACTGAAGCTTTCTTT. Protein product: CASLGQGLAYTEAFF.